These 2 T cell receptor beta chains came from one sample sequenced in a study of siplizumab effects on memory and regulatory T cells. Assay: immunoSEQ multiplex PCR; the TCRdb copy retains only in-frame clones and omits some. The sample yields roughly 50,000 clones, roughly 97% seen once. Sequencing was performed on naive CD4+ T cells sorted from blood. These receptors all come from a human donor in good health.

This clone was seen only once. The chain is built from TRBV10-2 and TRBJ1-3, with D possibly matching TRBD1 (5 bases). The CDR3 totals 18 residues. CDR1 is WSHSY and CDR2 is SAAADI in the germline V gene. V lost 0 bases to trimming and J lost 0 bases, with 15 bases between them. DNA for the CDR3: TGCGCCAGCAGTGAGTCTCAGGGATTATGGAGCTCTGGAAACACCATATATTTT. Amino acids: CASSESQGLWSSGNTIYF.

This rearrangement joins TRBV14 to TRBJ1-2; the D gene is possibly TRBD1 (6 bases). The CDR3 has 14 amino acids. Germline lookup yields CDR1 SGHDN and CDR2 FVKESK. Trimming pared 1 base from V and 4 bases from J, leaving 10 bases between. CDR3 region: CASSQGGGGYGYTF. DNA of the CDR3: TGTGCCAGCAGCCAAGGGGGGGGCGGCTATGGCTACACCTTC.